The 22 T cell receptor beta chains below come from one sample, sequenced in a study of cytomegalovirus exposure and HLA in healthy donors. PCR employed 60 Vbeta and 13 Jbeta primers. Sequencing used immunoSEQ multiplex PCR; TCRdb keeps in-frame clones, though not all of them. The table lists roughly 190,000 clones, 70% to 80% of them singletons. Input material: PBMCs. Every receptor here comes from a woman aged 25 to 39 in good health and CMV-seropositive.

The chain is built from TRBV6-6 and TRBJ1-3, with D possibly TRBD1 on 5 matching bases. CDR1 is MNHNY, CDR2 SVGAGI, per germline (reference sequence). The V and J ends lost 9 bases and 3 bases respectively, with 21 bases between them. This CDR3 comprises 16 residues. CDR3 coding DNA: TGTGCCAGTAAGATCCTCGGGACTGGTGTTGGAAACACCATATATTTT. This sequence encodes CASKILGTGVGNTIYF.

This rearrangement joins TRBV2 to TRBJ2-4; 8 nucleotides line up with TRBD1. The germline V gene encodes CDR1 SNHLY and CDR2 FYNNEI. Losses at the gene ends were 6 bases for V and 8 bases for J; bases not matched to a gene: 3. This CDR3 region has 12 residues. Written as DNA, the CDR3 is TGTGCCAGCAGGACGGACAGGGACATTCAGTACTTC. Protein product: CASRTDRDIQYF.

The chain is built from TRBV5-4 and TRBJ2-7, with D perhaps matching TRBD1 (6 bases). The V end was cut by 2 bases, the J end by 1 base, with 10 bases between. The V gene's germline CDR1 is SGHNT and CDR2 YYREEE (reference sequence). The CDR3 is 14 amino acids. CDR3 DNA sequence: TGTGCCAGCAGCTTAGGACAGCGATCCTACGAGCAGTACTTC. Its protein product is CASSLGQRSYEQYF. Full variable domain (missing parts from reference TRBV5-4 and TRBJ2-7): ETGVTQSPTHLIKTRGQQVTLRCSSQSGHNTVSWYQQALGQGPQFIFQYYREEENGRGNFPPRFSGLQFPNYSSELNVNALELDDSALYLCASSLGQRSYEQYFGPGTRLTVT.

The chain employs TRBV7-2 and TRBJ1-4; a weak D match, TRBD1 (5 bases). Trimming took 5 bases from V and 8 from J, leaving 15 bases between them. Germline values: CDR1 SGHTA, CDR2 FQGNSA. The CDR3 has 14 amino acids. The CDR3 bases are TGTGCCAGCAGCCAGGACAATGGTCGGGAAAAACTGTTTTTT. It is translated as CASSQDNGREKLFF.

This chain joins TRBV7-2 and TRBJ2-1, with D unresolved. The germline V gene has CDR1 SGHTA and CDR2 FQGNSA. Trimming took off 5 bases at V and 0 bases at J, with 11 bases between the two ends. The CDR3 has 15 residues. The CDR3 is CASSISSSSYNEQFF. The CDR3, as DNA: TGTGCCAGCAGCATTAGCAGTAGCTCCTACAATGAGCAGTTCTTC.

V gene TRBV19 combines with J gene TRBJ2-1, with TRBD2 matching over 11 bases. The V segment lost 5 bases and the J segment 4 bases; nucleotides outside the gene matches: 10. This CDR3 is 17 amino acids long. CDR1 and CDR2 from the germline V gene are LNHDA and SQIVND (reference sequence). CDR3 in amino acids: CASSWRLAGLIYNEQFF. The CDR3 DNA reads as TGTGCCAGTAGTTGGCGACTAGCGGGACTTATTTACAATGAGCAGTTCTTC.

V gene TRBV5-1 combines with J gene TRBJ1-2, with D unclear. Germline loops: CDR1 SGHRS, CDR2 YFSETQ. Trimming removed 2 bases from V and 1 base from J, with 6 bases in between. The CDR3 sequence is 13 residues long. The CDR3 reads CASSFQDNYGYTF. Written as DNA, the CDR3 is TGCGCCAGCAGCTTCCAGGATAACTATGGCTACACCTTC.

CDR3 sequence reads: CASSQDMAGAEKLFF. The CDR3 nucleotides are TGCGCCAGCAGCCAAGATATGGCGGGGGCCGAAAAACTGTTTTTT. The chain couples TRBV4-3 to TRBJ1-4; maybe TRBD1 (6 bases). The CDR3 length is 15 residues. V was clipped by 0 bases and J by 8 bases, with 13 bases between them. The V gene's germline CDR1 is LGHNA and CDR2 YSLEER.

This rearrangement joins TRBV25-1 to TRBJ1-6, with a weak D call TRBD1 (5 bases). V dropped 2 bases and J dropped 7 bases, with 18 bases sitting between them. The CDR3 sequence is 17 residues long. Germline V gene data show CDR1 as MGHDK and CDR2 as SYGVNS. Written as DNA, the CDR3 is TGTGCCAGCAGTGAAGGATCCAGGACATGGGCCAATTCACCCCTCCACTTT. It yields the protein CASSEGSRTWANSPLHF.

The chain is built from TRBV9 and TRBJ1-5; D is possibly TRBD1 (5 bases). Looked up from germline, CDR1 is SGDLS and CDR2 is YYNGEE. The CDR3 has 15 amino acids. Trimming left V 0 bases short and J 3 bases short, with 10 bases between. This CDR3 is CASSVAAGLNQPQHF. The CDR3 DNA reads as TGTGCCAGCAGCGTAGCCGCAGGGCTCAATCAGCCCCAGCATTTT.

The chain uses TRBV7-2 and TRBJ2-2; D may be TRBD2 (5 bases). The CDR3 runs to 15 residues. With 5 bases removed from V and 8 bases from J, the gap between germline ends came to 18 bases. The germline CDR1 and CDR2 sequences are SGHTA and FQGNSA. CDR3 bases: TGTGCCAGCAGCCCAATGACAACTAGGGTTGGGGAGCTGTTTTTT. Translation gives CASSPMTTRVGELFF.

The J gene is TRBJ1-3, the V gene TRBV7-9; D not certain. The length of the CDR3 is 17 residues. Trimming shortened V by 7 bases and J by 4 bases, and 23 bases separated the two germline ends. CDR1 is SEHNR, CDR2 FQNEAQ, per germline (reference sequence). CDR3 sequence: CASMAWRGRPLGNTIYF. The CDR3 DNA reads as TGTGCCAGCATGGCTTGGAGAGGGAGGCCTCTCGGAAACACCATATATTTT. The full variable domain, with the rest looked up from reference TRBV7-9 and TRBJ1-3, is DTGVSQNPRHKITKRGQNVTFRCDPISEHNRLYWYRQTLGQGPEFLTYFQNEAQLEKSRLLSDRFSAERPKGSFSTLEIQRTEQGDSAMYLCASMAWRGRPLGNTIYFGEGSWLTVV.

As DNA, the CDR3 is TGCGCCAGCAGCCAAGAGTTGGCGGTTGGGGGCTACACCTTC. It is translated as CASSQELAVGGYTF. The chain couples TRBV4-3 to TRBJ1-2; D call uncertain. The CDR3 contains 14 residues. The V end lost 0 bases, the J end lost 8 bases, and 13 bases lay between the germline ends. Germline loops: CDR1 LGHNA, CDR2 YSLEER.

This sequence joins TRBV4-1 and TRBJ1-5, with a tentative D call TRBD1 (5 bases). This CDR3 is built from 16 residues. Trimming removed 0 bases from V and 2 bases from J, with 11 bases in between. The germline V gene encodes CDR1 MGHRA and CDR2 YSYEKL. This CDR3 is CASSQDSGGGNQPQHF. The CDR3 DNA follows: TGCGCCAGCAGCCAAGATTCCGGGGGAGGCAATCAGCCCCAGCATTTT.

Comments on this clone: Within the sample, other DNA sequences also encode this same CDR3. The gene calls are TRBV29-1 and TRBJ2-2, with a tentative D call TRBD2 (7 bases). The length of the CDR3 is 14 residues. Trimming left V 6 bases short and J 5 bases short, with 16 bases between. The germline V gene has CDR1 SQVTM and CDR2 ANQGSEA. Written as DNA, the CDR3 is TGCAGCGTCGCACGGGGGGCTGGAACCGGGGAGCTGTTTTTT. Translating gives CSVARGAGTGELFF.

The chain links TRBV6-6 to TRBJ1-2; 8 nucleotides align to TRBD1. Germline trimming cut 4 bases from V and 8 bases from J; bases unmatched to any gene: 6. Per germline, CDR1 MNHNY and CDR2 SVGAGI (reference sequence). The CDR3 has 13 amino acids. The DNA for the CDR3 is TGTGCCAGCAGTTCGACAGGGGCTGGGGGCTACACCTTC. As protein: CASSSTGAGGYTF.

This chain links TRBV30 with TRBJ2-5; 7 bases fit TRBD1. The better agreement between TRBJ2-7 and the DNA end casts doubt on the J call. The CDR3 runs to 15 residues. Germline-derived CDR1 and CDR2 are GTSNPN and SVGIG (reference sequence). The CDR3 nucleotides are TGTGCCTGGAGTGTCCCTCGGACAGGTAGCTACGAGCAGTACTTC. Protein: CAWSVPRTGSYEQYF.

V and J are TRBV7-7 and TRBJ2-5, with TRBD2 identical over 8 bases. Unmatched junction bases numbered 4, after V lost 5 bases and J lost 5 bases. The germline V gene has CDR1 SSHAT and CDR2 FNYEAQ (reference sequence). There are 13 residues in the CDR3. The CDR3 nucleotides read TGTGCCAGCAGCCCCCCGGGAGGGGAGACCCAGTACTTC. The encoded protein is CASSPPGGETQYF.

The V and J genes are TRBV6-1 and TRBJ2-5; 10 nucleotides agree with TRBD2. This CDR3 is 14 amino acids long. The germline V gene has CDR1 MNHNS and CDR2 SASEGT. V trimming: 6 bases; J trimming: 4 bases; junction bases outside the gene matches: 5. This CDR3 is CASSLGLATETQYF. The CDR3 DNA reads TGTGCCAGCAGCCTGGGACTAGCGACAGAGACCCAGTACTTC.

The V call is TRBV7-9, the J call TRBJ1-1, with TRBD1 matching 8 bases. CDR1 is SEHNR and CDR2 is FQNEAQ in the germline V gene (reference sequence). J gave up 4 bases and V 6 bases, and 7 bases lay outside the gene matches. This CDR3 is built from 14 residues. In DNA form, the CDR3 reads TGTGCCAGCAGGGTGACAGGGGAGAGCACTGAAGCTTTCTTT. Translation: CASRVTGESTEAFF.

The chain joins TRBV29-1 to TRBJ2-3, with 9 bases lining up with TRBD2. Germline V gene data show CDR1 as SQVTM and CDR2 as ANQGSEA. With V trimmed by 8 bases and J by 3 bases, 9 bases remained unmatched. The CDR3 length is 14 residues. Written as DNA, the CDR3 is TGCAGCTCCACGGGGGCGGGAGGGACAGATACGCAGTATTTT. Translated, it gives CSSTGAGGTDTQYF.

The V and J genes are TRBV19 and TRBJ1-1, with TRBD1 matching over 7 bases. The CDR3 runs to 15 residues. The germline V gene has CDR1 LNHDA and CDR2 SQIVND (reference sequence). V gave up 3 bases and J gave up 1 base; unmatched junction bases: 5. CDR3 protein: CASSIWGQPNTEAFF. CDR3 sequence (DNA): TGTGCCAGTAGTATTTGGGGACAGCCGAACACTGAAGCTTTCTTT.